Sequencing of this T cell receptor beta chain was carried out in a study of CD8+ T cells in alopecia areata. Study at large: Tofacitinib was given for 6 to 18 months, then stopped for 6 months. Study results and limitations: Scalp data also include sequences from resident alphabeta T cells of normal skin. It was lesional scalp, especially alopecia totalis/universalis, that showed higher clonality than normal scalp.

Treatment reported: oral pan-JAK inhibitor, 5-10 mg twice daily. Those with alopecia areata gave lesional scalp punch biopsies and peripheral blood. Note on this clone: Its antigen remains unknown.

cDNA reverse transcribed from extracted RNA served as the sequencing template. Method: immunoSEQ multiplex PCR; TCRdb's copy keeps in-frame clones and lacks some. The sample records about 210,000 clones, about 64% being singletons. CDR1 is LGHNA and CDR2 is YSLEER in the germline V gene. Between the trimmed V and J ends, which lost 0 bases and 5 bases, there was a span of 13 bases. This CDR3 spans 15 amino acids. Specimen: CD4+ T cells sorted from blood, collected at week 4, from a patient treated with tofacitinib. This rearrangement joins TRBV4-3 to TRBJ2-5; either TRBD1 or TRBD2 may fit D (5 bases each). The TCR sequence derives from a human donor with alopecia areata. In DNA, the CDR3 is TGCGCCAGCAGCCAAGATTGGGGGTTTGGGGAGACCCAGTACTTC. It specifies CASSQDWGFGETQYF.